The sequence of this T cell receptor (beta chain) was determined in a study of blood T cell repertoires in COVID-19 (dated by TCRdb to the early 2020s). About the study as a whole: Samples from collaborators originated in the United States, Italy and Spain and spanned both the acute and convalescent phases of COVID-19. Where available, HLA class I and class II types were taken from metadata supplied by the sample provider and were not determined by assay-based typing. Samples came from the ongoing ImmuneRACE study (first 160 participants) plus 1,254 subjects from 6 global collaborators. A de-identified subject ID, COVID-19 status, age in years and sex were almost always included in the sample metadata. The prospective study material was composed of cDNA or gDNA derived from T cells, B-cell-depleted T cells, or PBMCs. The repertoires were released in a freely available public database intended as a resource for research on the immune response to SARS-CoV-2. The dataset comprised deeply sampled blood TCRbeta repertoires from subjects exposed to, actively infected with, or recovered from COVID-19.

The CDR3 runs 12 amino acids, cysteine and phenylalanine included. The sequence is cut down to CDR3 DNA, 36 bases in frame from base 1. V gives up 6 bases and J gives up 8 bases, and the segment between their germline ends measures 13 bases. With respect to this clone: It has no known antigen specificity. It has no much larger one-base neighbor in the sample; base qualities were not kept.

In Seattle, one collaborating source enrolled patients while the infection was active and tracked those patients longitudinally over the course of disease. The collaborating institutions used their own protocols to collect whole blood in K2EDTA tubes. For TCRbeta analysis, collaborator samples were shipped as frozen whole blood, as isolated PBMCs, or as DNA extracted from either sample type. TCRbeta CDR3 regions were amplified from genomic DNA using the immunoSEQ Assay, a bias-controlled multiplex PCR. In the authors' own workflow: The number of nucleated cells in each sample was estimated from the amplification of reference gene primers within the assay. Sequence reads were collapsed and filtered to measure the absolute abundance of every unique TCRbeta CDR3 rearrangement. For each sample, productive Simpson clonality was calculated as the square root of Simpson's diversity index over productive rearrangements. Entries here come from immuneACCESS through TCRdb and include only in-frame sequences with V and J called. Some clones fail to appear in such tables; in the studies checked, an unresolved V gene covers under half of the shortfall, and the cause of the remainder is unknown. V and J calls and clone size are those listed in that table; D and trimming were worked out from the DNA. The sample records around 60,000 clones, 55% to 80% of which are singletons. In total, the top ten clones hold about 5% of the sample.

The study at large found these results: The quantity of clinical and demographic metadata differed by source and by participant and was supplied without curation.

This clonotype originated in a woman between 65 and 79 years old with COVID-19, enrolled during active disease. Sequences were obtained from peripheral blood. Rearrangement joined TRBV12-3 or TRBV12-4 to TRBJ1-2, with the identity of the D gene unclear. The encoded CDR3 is CASRYGTGGYTF. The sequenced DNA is TGTGCCAGCAGATACGGTACGGGAGGCTACACCTTC.